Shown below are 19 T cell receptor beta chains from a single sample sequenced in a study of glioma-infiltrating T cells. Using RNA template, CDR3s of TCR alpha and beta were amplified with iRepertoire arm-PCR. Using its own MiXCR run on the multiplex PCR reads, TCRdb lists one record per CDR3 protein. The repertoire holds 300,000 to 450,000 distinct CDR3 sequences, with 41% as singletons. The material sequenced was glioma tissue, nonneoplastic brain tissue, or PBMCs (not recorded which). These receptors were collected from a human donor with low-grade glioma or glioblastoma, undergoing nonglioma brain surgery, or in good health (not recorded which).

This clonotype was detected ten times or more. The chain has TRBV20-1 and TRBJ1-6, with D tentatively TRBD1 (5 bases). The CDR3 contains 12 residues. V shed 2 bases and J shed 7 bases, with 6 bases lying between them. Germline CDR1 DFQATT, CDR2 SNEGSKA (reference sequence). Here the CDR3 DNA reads TGCAGTGCTAGACAGGGAAATTCACCCCTCCACTTT. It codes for CSARQGNSPLHF.

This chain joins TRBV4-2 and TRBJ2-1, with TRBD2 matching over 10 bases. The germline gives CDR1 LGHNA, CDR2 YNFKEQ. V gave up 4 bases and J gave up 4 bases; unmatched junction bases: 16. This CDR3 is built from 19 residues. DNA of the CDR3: TGTGCCAGCAGCCGAAGTCCCGGGACTAGCGTTTCTTCTTACAATGAGCAGTTCTTC. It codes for CASSRSPGTSVSSYNEQFF.

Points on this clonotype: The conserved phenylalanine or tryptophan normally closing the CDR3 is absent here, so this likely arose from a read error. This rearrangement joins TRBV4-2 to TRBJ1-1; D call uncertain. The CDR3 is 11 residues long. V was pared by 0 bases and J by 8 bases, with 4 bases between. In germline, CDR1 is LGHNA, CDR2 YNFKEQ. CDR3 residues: CASSQEGEAFS. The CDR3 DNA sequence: TGTGCCAGCAGCCAAGAAGGAGAAGCTTTCTCT.

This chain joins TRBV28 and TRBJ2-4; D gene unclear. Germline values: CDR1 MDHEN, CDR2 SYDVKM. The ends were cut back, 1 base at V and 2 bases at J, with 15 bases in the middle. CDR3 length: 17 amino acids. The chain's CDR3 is CASSLYMALGSKNIQYF. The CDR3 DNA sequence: TGTGCCAGCAGTTTATACATGGCCCTAGGGTCCAAAAACATTCAGTACTTC.

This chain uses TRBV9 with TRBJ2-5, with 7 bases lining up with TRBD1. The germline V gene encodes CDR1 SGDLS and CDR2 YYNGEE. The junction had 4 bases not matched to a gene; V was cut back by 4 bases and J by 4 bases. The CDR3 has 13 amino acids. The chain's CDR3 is CASSIRQGETQYF. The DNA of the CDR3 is TGTGCCAGCAGCATCCGACAGGGAGAGACCCAGTACTTC.

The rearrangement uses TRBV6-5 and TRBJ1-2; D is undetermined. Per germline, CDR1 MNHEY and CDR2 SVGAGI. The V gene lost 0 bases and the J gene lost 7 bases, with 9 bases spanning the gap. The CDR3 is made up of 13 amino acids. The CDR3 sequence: CASSYSRRTGYTF. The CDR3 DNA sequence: TGTGCCAGCAGTTACTCGAGGCGGACTGGCTACACCTTC.

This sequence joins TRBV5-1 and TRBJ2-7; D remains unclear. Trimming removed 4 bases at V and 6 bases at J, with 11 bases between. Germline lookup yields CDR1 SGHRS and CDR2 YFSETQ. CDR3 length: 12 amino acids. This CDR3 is CASSRPAGEQYF. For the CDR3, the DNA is TGCGCCAGCAGCCGCCCAGCCGGCGAGCAGTACTTC.

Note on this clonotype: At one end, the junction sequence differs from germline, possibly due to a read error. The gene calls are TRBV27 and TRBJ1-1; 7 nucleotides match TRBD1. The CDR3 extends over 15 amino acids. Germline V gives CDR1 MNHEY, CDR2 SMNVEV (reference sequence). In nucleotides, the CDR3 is TGTGCCAGCAGTTCGACAGGGATGAGGGACACTAAAGCTTTATTT. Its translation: CASSSTGMRDTKALF.

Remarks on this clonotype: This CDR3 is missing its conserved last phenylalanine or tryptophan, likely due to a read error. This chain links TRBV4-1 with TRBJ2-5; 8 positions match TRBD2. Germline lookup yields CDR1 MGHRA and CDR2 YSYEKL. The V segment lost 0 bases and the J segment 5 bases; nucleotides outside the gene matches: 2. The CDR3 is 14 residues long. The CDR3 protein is CASSQDTGGETQYL. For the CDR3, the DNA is TGCGCCAGCAGCCAAGATACGGGGGGGGAGACCCAGTACCTC.

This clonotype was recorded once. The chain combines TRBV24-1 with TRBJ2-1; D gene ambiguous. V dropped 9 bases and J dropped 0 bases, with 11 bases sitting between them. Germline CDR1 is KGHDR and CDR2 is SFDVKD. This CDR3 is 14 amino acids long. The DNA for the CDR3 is TGTGCCACCGGGCCCAGAAGCTCCTACAATGAGCAGTTCTTC. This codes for CATGPRSSYNEQFF.

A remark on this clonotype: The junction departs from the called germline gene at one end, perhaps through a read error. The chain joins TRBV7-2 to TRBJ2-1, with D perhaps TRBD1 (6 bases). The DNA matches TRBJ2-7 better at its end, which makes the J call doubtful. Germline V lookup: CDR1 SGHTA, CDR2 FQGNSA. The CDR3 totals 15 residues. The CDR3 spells CASSFSQGQAYGQYF. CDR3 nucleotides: TGTGCCAGCAGCTTCAGTCAGGGACAAGCCTACGGGCAGTACTTC.

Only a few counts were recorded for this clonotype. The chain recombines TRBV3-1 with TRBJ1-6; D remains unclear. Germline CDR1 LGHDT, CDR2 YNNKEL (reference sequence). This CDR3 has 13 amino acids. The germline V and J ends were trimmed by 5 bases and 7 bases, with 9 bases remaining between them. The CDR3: CASSLWTNSPLHF. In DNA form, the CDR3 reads TGTGCCAGCAGCTTATGGACGAATTCACCCCTCCACTTT.

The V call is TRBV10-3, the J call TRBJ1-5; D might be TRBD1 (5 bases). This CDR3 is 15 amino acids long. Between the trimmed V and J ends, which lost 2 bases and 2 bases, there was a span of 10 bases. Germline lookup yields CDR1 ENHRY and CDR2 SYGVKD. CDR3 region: CAISESRGGNQPQHF. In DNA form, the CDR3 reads TGTGCCATCAGTGAGAGTAGAGGGGGCAATCAGCCCCAGCATTTT.

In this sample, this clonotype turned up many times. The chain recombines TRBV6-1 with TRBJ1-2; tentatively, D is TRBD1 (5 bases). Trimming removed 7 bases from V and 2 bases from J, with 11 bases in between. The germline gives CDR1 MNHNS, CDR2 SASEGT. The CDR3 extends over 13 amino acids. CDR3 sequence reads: CASIFPGNYGYTF. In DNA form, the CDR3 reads TGTGCCAGCATTTTTCCAGGGAACTATGGCTACACCTTC.

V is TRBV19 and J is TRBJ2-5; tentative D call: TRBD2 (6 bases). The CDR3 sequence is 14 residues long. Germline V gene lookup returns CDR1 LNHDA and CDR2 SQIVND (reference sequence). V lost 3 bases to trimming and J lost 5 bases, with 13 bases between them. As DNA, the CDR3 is TGTGCCAGTAGTATTTCGGGCGGGGACGAGACCCAGTACTTC. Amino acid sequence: CASSISGGDETQYF.

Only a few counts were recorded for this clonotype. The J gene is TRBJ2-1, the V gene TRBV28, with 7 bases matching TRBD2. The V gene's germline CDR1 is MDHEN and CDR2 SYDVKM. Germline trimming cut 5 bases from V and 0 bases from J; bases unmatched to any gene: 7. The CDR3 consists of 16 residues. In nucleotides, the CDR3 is TGTGCCAGCAGTCCACTAGCGCCAAGCTCCTACAATGAGCAGTTCTTC. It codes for CASSPLAPSSYNEQFF.

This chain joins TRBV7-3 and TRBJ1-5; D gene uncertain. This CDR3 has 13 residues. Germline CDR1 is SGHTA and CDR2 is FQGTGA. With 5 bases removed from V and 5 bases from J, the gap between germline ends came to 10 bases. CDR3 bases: TGTGCCAGCAGCCCCCAGGCTGATCAGCCCCAGCATTTT. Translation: CASSPQADQPQHF.

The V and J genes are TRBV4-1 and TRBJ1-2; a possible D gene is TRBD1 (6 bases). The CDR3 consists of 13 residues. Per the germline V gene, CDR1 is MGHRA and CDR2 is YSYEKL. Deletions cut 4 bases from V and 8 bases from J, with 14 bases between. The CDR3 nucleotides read TGCGCCAGCAGCCTAGAGGGGGTGGGAGGCTACACCTTC. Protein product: CASSLEGVGGYTF.

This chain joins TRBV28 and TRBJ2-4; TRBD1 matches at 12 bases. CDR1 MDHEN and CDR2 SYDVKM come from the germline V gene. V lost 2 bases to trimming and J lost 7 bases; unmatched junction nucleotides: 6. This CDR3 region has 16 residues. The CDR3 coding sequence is TGTGCCAGCAGTTTACTTCCGGGACAGGGGGCGAACATTCAGTACTTC. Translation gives CASSLLPGQGANIQYF.